The rows below give T cell receptor beta chains drawn from one sample of a study of CD8 T cells in ankylosing spondylitis. One entry per CDR3 protein, called by TCRdb with MiXCR from the 5' RACE reads. The repertoire has tens of thousands of distinct CDR3 sequences, approximately 6% of them found once; the top ten carry roughly 5%. The sequenced sample was synovial fluid, either unsorted or a sorted T cell fraction (not recorded which). The receptors here all came from a male donor with ankylosing spondylitis. Both conserved end residues are part of each CDR3. The D gene is left open where the match is weak. For some rows the clone size is stated as once, few or many, or as a class when expanded; others skip it.

d_call clone_size j_call v_call cdr3_nt cdr3_aa
- many TRBJ2-1 TRBV6-1 TGTGCCAGCATGGTTCGCGACTTCAAAAATGAGCAGTTCTTC CASMVRDFKNEQFF
- medium-sized TRBJ2-2 TRBV12-3/TRBV12-4 TGTGCCAGCAGTCCCAACCAGGTGAACACCGGGGAGCTGTTTTTT CASSPNQVNTGELFF
- many TRBJ2-2 TRBV19 TGTGCCAGTAGTATAATCCACCGCACCGGGGAGCTGTTTTTT CASSIIHRTGELFF
- - TRBJ2-1 TRBV21-1 TGTGCCAGCAGCAAAGATCAGGGAGGCTCCAATGAGCAGTTCTTC CASSKDQGGSNEQFF
TRBD1 many TRBJ1-5 TRBV20-1 TGCAGTGCTCCGACAGGGTTCAGACAGCCCCAGCATTTT CSAPTGFRQPQHF
- many TRBJ2-5 TRBV11-3 TGTGCCAGCAGCTTGCGAGCGGGCCAAGAGACCCAGTACTTC CASSLRAGQETQYF
- few TRBJ2-7 TRBV30 TGTGCCTGGAGGCAGTCACCTAACTACGAGCAGTACTTC CAWRQSPNYEQYF
- many TRBJ2-7 TRBV12-3/TRBV12-4 TGTGCCAGCAGTTTGGGGGGGGCATTCTACGAGCAGTACTTC CASSLGGAFYEQYF
- many TRBJ2-2 TRBV3-1 TGTGCCAGCAGCTTAAACCCCCTCGGGAACACCGGGGAGCTGTTTTTT CASSLNPLGNTGELFF
TRBD2 few TRBJ2-7 TRBV11-3 TGTGCCAGCAGCCTCGGGAGCGGGGCGTCCTACGAGCAGTACTTC CASSLGSGASYEQYF
- many TRBJ2-1 TRBV29-1 TGCAGCGTTGAGGCCGGGGGCTACAATGAGCAGTTCTTC CSVEAGGYNEQFF
TRBD1 many TRBJ2-3 TRBV25-1 TGTGCCAGCAGCCGGGACAGGGCGGATACGCAGTATTTT CASSRDRADTQYF
- - TRBJ2-5 TRBV28 TGTGCCAGCAGTTTAGTAGCTAGTCGGAAGACCCAGTACTTC CASSLVASRKTQYF
- many TRBJ2-1 TRBV5-4 TGTGCCAGCAGCCGGAAGGACAGCCCCTACAATGAGCAGTTCTTC CASSRKDSPYNEQFF
TRBD2 - TRBJ2-5 TRBV19 TGTGCCAGTAGTAAGGTAGCGGGTACGGAGACCCAGTACTTC CASSKVAGTETQYF
TRBD1 many TRBJ2-1 TRBV10-1 TGCGCCAGCGGCCCGGGACAGGCCCGCCAAGGGCAGTTCTTC CASGPGQARQGQFF
- many TRBJ2-1 TRBV5-1 TGCGCCAGCAGCCCATCCCCCGGGACCTACAATGAGCAGTTCTTC CASSPSPGTYNEQFF
TRBD2 many TRBJ2-4 TRBV20-1 TGCAGTGTTGGACTAGCGGAAAACATTCAGTACTTC CSVGLAENIQYF
- few TRBJ2-5 TRBV28 TGTGCCACCCGCGCGATTGCCGGAGAGACCCAGTACTTC CATRAIAGETQYF
TRBD2 few TRBJ2-7 TRBV7-8 TGTGCCAGCAGCTTAGGGACTAGCGGGAGTAGCTTGCCCTACGAGCAGTACTTC CASSLGTSGSSLPYEQYF
TRBD2 many TRBJ2-1 TRBV28 TGTGCCAGCAGACGGGAGGTTGTCAATGAGCAGTTCTTC CASRREVVNEQFF
- few TRBJ1-6 TRBV30 TGTGCCTGGAGTGTGGGGAAAAATAATTCACCCCTCCACTTT CAWSVGKNNSPLHF
- - TRBJ2-4 TRBV5-6 TGTGCCAGCAGCGCCCAAGGGGGGGTTGGATCCAAAAACATTCAGTACTTC CASSAQGGVGSKNIQYF
- few TRBJ1-1 TRBV11-1 TGTGCCAGCAGCTTCAGGGGAGTAACTGAAGCTTTCTTT CASSFRGVTEAFF
- - TRBJ1-2 TRBV6-1 TGTGCCAGCAGTGAACACGCTAACTATGGCTACACCTTC CASSEHANYGYTF
- few TRBJ2-7 TRBV7-3 TGTGCCAGCAGCCCGGCGAGGGGTAACGAGCAGTACTTC CASSPARGNEQYF
- many TRBJ2-1 TRBV7-9 TGTGCCAGCAGCCTGGCGGTTTCAGAGCAGTTCTTC CASSLAVSEQFF
- many TRBJ2-5 TRBV15 TGTGCCACCAGCAGAGCCGGACGACCCGAAGAGACCCAGTACTTC CATSRAGRPEETQYF